This TCR beta chain was observed in a study of T cells in Graves' hyperthyroidism and ophthalmopathy. Study context: Peripheral blood specimens were obtained at initial diagnosis, prior to any treatment.

The cohort's ophthalmopathy patients, a group with duration under 3 months, had a Clinical Activity Score of at least 3 and a NOSPECS grade of at least 4. Out of 8.5 to 10 ml of fresh peripheral blood came the PBMCs. The V and J ends lost 0 bases and 5 bases respectively, with 11 bases between them. The CDR3 totals 15 residues. CDR1 SGDLS and CDR2 YYNGEE come from the germline V gene. RNA transcripts provided the source from which TCR beta CDR3 regions were amplified. HTBI primers drove first-round RT-PCR of the TCR CDR3. TCRdb redid the calling of the multiplex PCR reads with MiXCR, one entry per CDR3 protein. The repertoire includes around 360,000 distinct CDR3 sequences, 13% to 15% of them detected once, and roughly 19% sits in the top ten.

The clonotype comes from an older woman with Graves' ophthalmopathy. The sequencing sample was made of blood. The rearrangement uses TRBV9 and TRBJ2-2, with a tentative D call TRBD1 (5 bases). The CDR3, as DNA: TGTGCCAGCAGCGTAGAGGGGCGCCAGACCGGGGAGCTGTTTTTT. Translated, it gives CASSVEGRQTGELFF. The complete variable domain, with remaining parts taken from reference TRBV9 and TRBJ2-2, reads DSGVTQTPKHLITATGQRVTLRCSPRSGDLSVYWYQQSLDQGLQFLIQYYNGEERAKGNILERFSAQQFPDLHSELNLSSLELGDSALYFCASSVEGRQTGELFFGEGSRLTVL.